This TCR beta chain is drawn from a study of blood T cell repertoires in COVID-19. Study summary: The samples span acute and convalescent COVID-19 from the United States, Italy and Spain.

Worth noting for this clone: A read error may account for a junction end that differs from germline.

The method was immunoSEQ multiplex PCR; TCRdb's version includes in-frame clones alone and lacks a portion of them. The sample lists tens of thousands of clones; around 88% were seen once. This CDR3 comprises 14 residues. Germline V gene data show CDR1 as SGHTA and CDR2 as FQGNSA. This sequence originates from a human donor in a cohort sampled during active COVID-19. Sequenced material: peripheral blood. The chain combines TRBV7-2 with TRBJ2-5; 7 nucleotides line up with TRBD1. CDR3 residues: CASSLGGLEETQYF. The CDR3 DNA is TGTGCCAGCAGTTTAGGGGGCTTAGAAGAGACCCAGTACTTC.